This T cell receptor (beta chain) is from a study of T cells after yellow fever vaccination. In making TCR cDNA, 5'RACE template switching added a universal primer site and UMIs to it. TCRdb fed the 5' RACE reads into MiXCR, producing one record per CDR3 protein. The data contain 100,000 to 150,000 distinct CDR3 sequences, 8% to 10% of them singletons. Findings and caveats of the study: Repertoires obtained by FACS sorting could include abundant clonotypes that entered as contaminants from the bulk population. Once the booster was given, most primary-vaccination clones reappeared, at over 95% for CD4 and more than 85% for CD8. Overlap between CD4 and CD8 compartments was detected for a small share of clonotypes.

V was cut by 4 bases and J by 0 bases, with 12 bases left in between. CDR1 is SEHNR and CDR2 is FQNEAQ in the germline V gene (reference sequence). The CDR3 has 15 residues. For this clonotype: Its cognate antigen is unknown.

The sequence came from a man aged 18 to 30 who received the YFV17D yellow fever vaccine. The rearrangement links TRBV7-9 to TRBJ1-1, with D hard to call. The source was CD8+ T cells sorted from PBMCs, collected on the day of the yellow fever booster vaccination. As DNA, the CDR3 is TGTGCCAGCAGCTCGGAGACGGTCATGAACACTGAAGCTTTCTTT. Amino acids: CASSSETVMNTEAFF.